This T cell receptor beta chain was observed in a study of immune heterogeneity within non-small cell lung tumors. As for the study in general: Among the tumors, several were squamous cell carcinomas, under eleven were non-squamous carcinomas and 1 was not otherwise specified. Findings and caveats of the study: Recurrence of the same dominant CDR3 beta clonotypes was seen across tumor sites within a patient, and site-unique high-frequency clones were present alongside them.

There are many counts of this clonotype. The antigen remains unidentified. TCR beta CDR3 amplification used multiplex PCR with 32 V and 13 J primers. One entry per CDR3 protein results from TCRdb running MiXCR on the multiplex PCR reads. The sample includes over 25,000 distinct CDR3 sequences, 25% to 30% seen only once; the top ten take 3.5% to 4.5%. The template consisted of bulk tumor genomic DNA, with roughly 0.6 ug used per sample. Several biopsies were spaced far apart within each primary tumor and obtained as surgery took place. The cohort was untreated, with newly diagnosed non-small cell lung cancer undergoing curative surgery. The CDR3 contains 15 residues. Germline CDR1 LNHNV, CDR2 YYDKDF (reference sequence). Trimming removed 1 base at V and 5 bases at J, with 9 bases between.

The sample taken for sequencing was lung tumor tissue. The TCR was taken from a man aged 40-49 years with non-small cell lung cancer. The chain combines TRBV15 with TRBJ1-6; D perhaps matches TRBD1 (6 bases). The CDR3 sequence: CATSRARGNNSPLHF. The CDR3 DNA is TGTGCCACCAGCAGAGCAAGGGGGAATAATTCACCCCTCCACTTT.